What follows are 9 T cell receptor beta chains derived from one specimen sequenced in a study of T cell repertoires in cytomegalovirus infection. Their antigens remain unidentified. TCRdb recomputed calls from the reads with MiXCR, one row per CDR3 protein. The sample carries around 900,000 distinct CDR3 sequences, roughly 30% recorded once. The material was cultured CD8+ T cells from PBMCs, obtained from culture after CMV antigen stimulation. Receptors were obtained from a human donor in good health (CMV status not recorded). Some clones in this sample may be carry-over from other donors' samples.

This clonotype was counted ten times or more. The chain links TRBV6-6 to TRBJ1-1; 8 bases match TRBD1. Germline trimming cut 5 bases from V and 7 bases from J; bases unmatched to any gene: 6. The CDR3 sequence is 13 residues long. In germline, CDR1 is MNHNY, CDR2 SVGAGI (reference sequence). This chain's CDR3 is CASSPGTGLEAFF. As DNA, the CDR3 is TGTGCCAGCAGTCCCGGGACAGGCCTTGAAGCTTTCTTT.

The chain links TRBV14 to TRBJ2-5, with 10 bases that match TRBD2. This CDR3 has 17 residues. Trimming at V came to 4 bases and at J to 3 bases, leaving 11 bases not matched to a gene. Germline CDR1 SGHDN, CDR2 FVKESK. CDR3 DNA sequence: TGTGCCAGCAGCCTGGGAACGGTAACTAGCGGGGAAGAGACCCAGTACTTC. This codes for CASSLGTVTSGEETQYF. The entire variable domain, with the rest obtained from reference TRBV14 and TRBJ2-5, is as follows: EAGVTQFPSHSVIEKGQTVTLRCDPISGHDNLYWYRRVMGKEIKFLLHFVKESKQDESGMPNNRFLAERTGGTYSTLKVQPAELEDSGVYFCASSLGTVTSGEETQYFGPGTRLLVL.

This clonotype was seen a handful of times. This chain uses TRBV19 with TRBJ1-2; D possibly corresponds to TRBD1 (5 bases). The CDR3 consists of 13 residues. Per germline, CDR1 LNHDA and CDR2 SQIVND (reference sequence). V was shortened by 3 bases and J by 4 bases, with 9 bases between the two germline ends. The CDR3 reads CASSIGQGYGYTF. CDR3 nucleotides: TGTGCCAGTAGTATCGGGCAGGGCTATGGCTACACCTTC.

The chain carries TRBV7-2 and TRBJ1-1, with a possible D match to TRBD1 (6 bases). The germline V gene has CDR1 SGHTA and CDR2 FQGNSA. Trimming left V 6 bases short and J 2 bases short, with 16 bases between. CDR3 length: 15 amino acids. The CDR3 DNA sequence: TGTGCCAGCAGTTATCTAGCAGGGGCCAACACTGAAGCTTTCTTT. Translated, it gives CASSYLAGANTEAFF.

J is TRBJ2-1 and V is TRBV19, with D unresolved. This CDR3 has 13 amino acids. Germline V gene sequence: CDR1 LNHDA, CDR2 SQIVND (reference sequence). V was pared by 7 bases and J by 2 bases, with 9 bases between. CDR3 in amino acids: CASKAAPYNEQFF. DNA of the CDR3: TGTGCCAGTAAAGCAGCGCCCTACAATGAGCAGTTCTTC.

This clonotype showed up just a few times. This chain joins TRBV5-1 and TRBJ1-1; a weak D match, TRBD1 (5 bases). This CDR3 spans 15 amino acids. V lost 0 bases to trimming and J lost 3 bases, with 12 bases between them. Germline-derived CDR1 and CDR2 are SGHRS and YFSETQ. CDR3 nucleotides: TGCGCCAGCAGCTTGGGGGTCAGGGAGGACACTGAAGCTTTCTTT. Translated, it gives CASSLGVREDTEAFF. Based on the CDR3 plus reference TRBV5-1 and TRBJ1-1, the full variable domain is KAGVTQTPRYLIKTRGQQVTLSCSPISGHRSVSWYQQTPGQGLQFLFEYFSETQRNKGNFPGRFSGRQFSNSRSEMNVSTLELGDSALYLCASSLGVREDTEAFFGQGTRLTVV.

The sample holds many counts of this clonotype. The V call is TRBV6-5, the J call TRBJ2-7, with D possibly matching TRBD2 (5 bases). Germline V gives CDR1 MNHEY, CDR2 SVGAGI. The CDR3 sequence is 12 residues long. V was pared by 5 bases and J by 4 bases, with 9 bases between. The DNA of the CDR3 is TGTGCCAGCAGTAACCCGGGATACGAGCAGTACTTC. Amino acid sequence: CASSNPGYEQYF.

In its sample, this clonotype was seen once. This chain uses TRBV3-1 with TRBJ2-1; D is ambiguous. V lost 0 bases to trimming and J lost 3 bases, with 9 bases between them. Germline V gene sequence: CDR1 LGHDT, CDR2 YNNKEL (reference sequence). The CDR3 runs to 15 residues. This chain's CDR3 is CASSQDPTLYNEQFF. The DNA of the CDR3 is TGTGCCAGCAGCCAAGATCCTACCCTCTACAATGAGCAGTTCTTC.

There are a few counts of this clonotype. V usage is TRBV7-9 and J usage is TRBJ1-1; TRBD1 agrees at 10 bases. The germline gives CDR1 SEHNR, CDR2 FQNEAQ (reference sequence). CDR3 length equals 15 residues. The ends lost 8 bases at V and 5 bases at J; junction bases unmatched: 11. The CDR3 is CASVETGGALTEAFF. The CDR3 DNA reads as TGTGCCAGCGTTGAGACAGGGGGCGCATTAACTGAAGCTTTCTTT.